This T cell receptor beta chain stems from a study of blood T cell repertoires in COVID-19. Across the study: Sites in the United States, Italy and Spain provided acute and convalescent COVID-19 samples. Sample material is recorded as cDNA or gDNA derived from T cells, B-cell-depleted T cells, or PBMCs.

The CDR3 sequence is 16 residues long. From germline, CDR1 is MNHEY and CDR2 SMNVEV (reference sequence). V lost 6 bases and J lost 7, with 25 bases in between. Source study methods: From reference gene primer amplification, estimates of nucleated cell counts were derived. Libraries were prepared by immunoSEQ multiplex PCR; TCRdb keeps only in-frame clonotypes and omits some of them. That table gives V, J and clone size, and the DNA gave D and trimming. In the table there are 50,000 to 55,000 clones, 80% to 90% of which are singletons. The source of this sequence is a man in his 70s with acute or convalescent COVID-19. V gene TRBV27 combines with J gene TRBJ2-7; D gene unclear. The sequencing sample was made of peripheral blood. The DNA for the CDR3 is TGTGCCAGCAGCTTAACCGTTCGACTCCCTATCCAGGAGCAGTACTTC. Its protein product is CASSLTVRLPIQEQYF.